A single sample is the source of the 2 T cell receptor beta chains below, sequenced in a study of blood T cell repertoires in COVID-19. Profiling relied on immunoSEQ multiplex PCR, and the TCRdb table lists in-frame clones only, not all of them. The data show about 200,000 clones, 70% to 85% seen once. The sample comprised peripheral blood. The receptors were gathered from a human donor with acute or convalescent COVID-19. The donor label of this sample is uncertain.

This rearrangement joins TRBV6-2 or TRBV6-3 to TRBJ2-1; weak D call: TRBD2 (5 bases). Trimming took off 5 bases at V and 4 bases at J, with 15 bases between the two ends. Germline CDR1 is MNHEY and CDR2 is SVGEGT. The CDR3 length is 15 residues. Written as DNA, the CDR3 is TGTGCCAGCAGTACCGGACTCGGACGGTACAATGAGCAGTTCTTC. Encoded protein: CASSTGLGRYNEQFF.

This clone was observed a single time. V is TRBV6-6 and J is TRBJ2-1; TRBD1 agrees at 9 bases. V was pared by 2 bases and J by 6 bases, with 2 bases of the junction left unmatched. The germline gives CDR1 MNHNY, CDR2 SVGAGI (reference sequence). The CDR3 totals 14 residues. The DNA for the CDR3 is TGTGCCAGCAGTTACGGGACAGGGACCAATGAGCAGTTCTTC. Translation: CASSYGTGTNEQFF.